This TCR beta chain was captured in a study of T cell repertoires in ileal Crohn's disease (dated by TCRdb to about 2019). Background on the whole study: Median disease duration was approximately 8.3 years, and roughly 35% of patients were identified as active smokers at the time of surgery. Every patient underwent surgery because of a complication, which was stricturing disease in 61% of cases and penetrating disease in around 39%. Roughly half of the patients were given postoperative therapy, with under 13 receiving thiopurines and 15 to 20 receiving anti-TNF agents. A prospective multicentre cohort supplied the 50 or so Crohn's disease patients whose TCR repertoires were analysed. Running in parallel with the study was a multicentre cohort set up to find predictors of early endoscopic recurrence following ileocolonic resection. Endoscopic postoperative recurrence was defined by a Rutgeerts score above i0. A total of approximately 170 mucosal samples from 57 patients were sequenced, collected from several sites on the surgical specimen and at postoperative endoscopy.

Roughly 550 nanograms of biopsy DNA per sample were submitted for commercial TCRB immunosequencing. A two-step, amplification bias-controlled multiplex PCR was used by Adaptive Biotechnology to amplify CDR3 regions from genomic DNA. Primers for every V and J gene segment were used in the first PCR, and barcodes and Illumina adapters were added in the second PCR. An Illumina instrument was used to sequence the CDR3 libraries. The authors' analysis ran thus. Vendor-provided pipelines were combined with custom analysis of raw data in R/Bioconductor under R version 3.3.0. Clonality, which ranges from 0 to 1, was calculated as the inverse of the normalised Shannon entropy across all productive clones. High-frequency clones were defined as the repertoire share of the top 100 clones, retaining only clones passing a 95% confidence test. Repertoire diversity was measured with the Simpson index, and overlap between samples was measured with the Morisita-Horn index. TCRdb provides this immuneACCESS table in a form limited to in-frame rearrangements. Some clones are lacking; in checked studies, under half of them reflect an unresolved V gene, and why the rest are absent is not known. V and J calls plus clone size are reproduced from that table; the DNA served to infer D and trimming. Present in this sample are hundreds of clones, over 75% of which were seen just once. The top ten clonotypes cover around 17% of the sample.

Concerning this clone: Its antigen remains undetermined. No quality values exist for individual bases; no much larger clone is one base distant.

The CDR3, cysteine through phenylalanine, is 17 amino acids long. Just CDR3 DNA is preserved here, 51 bases in frame from base 1. Ends trimmed: V by 2 bases, J by 5 bases; bases unmatched to a gene: 6. Looking up the germline V gene (reference sequence) yields CDR1 MNHEY and CDR2 SMNVEV. Eligible patients were adults with ileal or ileocolonic Crohn's disease who had an indication for ileocolonic resection. Whole ileal mucosal biopsies were stored frozen at -80°C before DNA extraction. A TRizol-based method was used to extract genomic DNA from the frozen whole biopsies, and the DNA was quantified with a NanoDrop 2000 spectrophotometer. The paper as a whole reports these results and caveats: Mucosal CD4 and CD8 T cells were sorted and sequenced only in a subgroup of patients, the size of which was not stated. Higher percentages of high-frequency clones at the time of surgery were linked to endoscopic recurrence, and every patient with clonality above 26.8% (18/57) had recurrence. Patients who were active smokers at surgery had a significantly higher proportion of clonal expansions than non-smokers (around 24% vs 18%, p=0.02). Compared with CD4 T cells, sorted CD8 T cells held more high-frequency clones, which suggests that the mucosal expansions were mostly CD8.

The chain is made from TRBV27 and TRBJ2-1, and 13 junctional nucleotides match TRBD2. The source is an adult with Crohn's disease. The material sequenced was ileal tissue. For the CDR3, the sequence is CASSLIFGLAGDNEQFF. The sequenced DNA: TGTGCCAGCAGTTTAATTTTCGGACTAGCGGGGGACAATGAGCAGTTCTTC.